The TCR beta chain under discussion was sequenced for a study of graft-versus-host responses after intestinal transplantation. Across the study: Anti-thymocyte globulin induction, then tacrolimus and steroids for 3 to 4 years, went to all recipients. Study-wide results and limits: Among circulating GvH clones, peak levels were associated with early post-transplant declines in HvG clones. Within the allografts of patients who had graft-donor T cell macrochimerism, graft-versus-host to host-versus-graft clonal ratios were high.

The repertoire was sequenced with immunoSEQ multiplex PCR; TCRdb's copy has only in-frame clones and lacks some. The data show 50,000 to 75,000 clones, with under 90% seen just once and more than 1.5% held by the top ten. V was clipped by 6 bases and J by 8 bases; unmatched bases: 9. Germline CDR1 MNHEY, CDR2 SVGAGI. This CDR3 has 15 amino acids. With regard to this clone: Antigen: not known.

Researchers processed graft tissue to release intraepithelial and lamina propria lymphocytes. The starting material was ileum tissue, obtained 350 to 400 days after transplant. This receptor was taken from a human patient who received an intestinal transplant, so some T cells may come from the graft donor. The rearrangement joins TRBV6-5 to TRBJ2-1; 11 nucleotides align to TRBD1. The CDR3 spells CASRWGQGGLDEQFF. The CDR3 DNA is TGTGCCAGCAGGTGGGGACAGGGGGGTTTGGATGAGCAGTTCTTC.